This T cell receptor beta chain derives from a study of blood T cell repertoires in COVID-19. Study context: COVID-19 samples, acute and convalescent, were from the United States, Italy and Spain.

With V trimmed by 5 bases and J by 5 bases, 7 bases remained unmatched. This CDR3 is 16 amino acids long. From germline, CDR1 is MDHEN and CDR2 SYDVKM. As originally analysed: How many nucleated cells were present was estimated from reference gene primer amplification. Profiling relied on immunoSEQ multiplex PCR, and the TCRdb table lists in-frame clones only, not all of them. That table supplies the V and J calls and clone size; D and trimming were determined from the DNA. The sample contains more than 200,000 clones, about 80% of which appear only once. The chain is built from TRBV28 and TRBJ2-7; 15 bases line up with TRBD2. The receptor was isolated from a woman older than 75 with active or convalescent COVID-19. Sequenced material: peripheral blood. CDR3 protein: CASSGTSGRSRHEQYF. In nucleotides, the CDR3 is TGTGCCAGCAGTGGGACTAGCGGGAGGTCGAGGCACGAGCAGTACTTC. The complete variable domain, with remaining parts taken from reference TRBV28 and TRBJ2-7, reads DVKVTQSSRYLVKRTGEKVFLECVQDMDHENMFWYRQDPGLGLRLIYFSYDVKMKEKGDIPEGYSVSREKKERFSLILESASTNQTSMYLCASSGTSGRSRHEQYFGPGTRLTVT.